This TCR beta chain is drawn from a study of OX40 agonist ivuxolimab in advanced cancers. Study-wide background: At 82.7% male, the cohort had a mean age of 60 years, ranging from about 23 to 79. Whole-study results and caveats: Among expanded peripheral T cells, antigen specificity went undetermined.

Germline assignment: CDR1 MNHEY and CDR2 SVGAGI. Deletions cut 7 bases from V and 5 bases from J, with 10 bases between. The CDR3 sequence is 12 residues long. The protocol was immunoSEQ multiplex PCR, while the TCRdb copy is restricted to in-frame clones and leaves out a portion. This sample has roughly 90,000 clones; approximately 91% occur once, and the top ten carry about 0.3%. Points on this clone: Its antigen is still unknown.

The material was CD4+ or CD8+ T cells sorted from blood, obtained in a trial of the OX40 agonist ivuxolimab. This chain links TRBV6-5 with TRBJ2-3; D is ambiguous. This clonotype was sampled from an adult with an advanced solid tumor such as melanoma, head and neck, liver or kidney cancer. The CDR3 bases are TGTGCCAGCACCACAAACGGAGATACGCAGTATTTT. Amino acids: CASTTNGDTQYF.